This TCR beta chain was identified in a study of shared clonotypes between healthy human individuals (TCRdb year 2020). A note on the overall study: The cohort comprised a couple of women and three men aged 18 to 49 years. For each donor, CD4 naive and CD4 memory were each run on three plates, CD8 naive on two plates, and CD8 memory on one plate. Blood TCR repertoires of five healthy adults were deeply sequenced to estimate repertoire size and the extent of clonotype sharing between individuals. Libraries were prepared and TCR repertoires were sequenced by different laboratories using diverse techniques, in order to increase sequencing depth and limit assay-specific biases. Between about 0.9 and 9 billion PBMCs per donor were obtained by leukapheresis. Results and caveats for the whole study, not just this receptor: Sampling was limited to blood, and TCR repertoires in tissue likely differ from TCR repertoires in blood. Because the study included only a small number of donors, the genetic and exposure-history diversity represented was limited. Based on pairwise subsampling, the degree of clonotype sharing among donors was expected to be affected by sequencing depth. Compared with non-shared clonotypes, the clonotypes found in all four sorted-subset donors had higher generation probabilities. Incomplete sequencing was indicated by rarefaction of sorted-subset datasets, despite the large sequencing depth. Sharing across a handful of donors was observed for approximately 5% of naive CD4, over 3% of naive CD8, roughly 2.4% of memory CD4, and approximately 0.41% of memory CD8 clonotypes. Naive subsets generally had larger estimated clonotype richness than memory subsets.

V is pruned by 2 bases and J by 3 bases, leaving 4 bases of the junction without a gene match. The CDR3 measures 14 amino acids from cysteine to phenylalanine. Solely the CDR3 DNA is kept, with 42 bases framed from the first base. The germline V gene (reference sequence) supplies CDR1 MNHEY and CDR2 SMNVEV. TCR CDR3 regions were amplified from genomic DNA by multiplex PCR using the deep immunoSEQ assay. Genomic DNA extracted from each cell subset was distributed evenly over all wells of several immunoSEQ 96-well plates, and each plate served as one replicate. For sorted subsets, each replicate PCR was loaded with 200 ng genomic DNA, equivalent to about 30,000 T cell genomes. The purified libraries were quantified using a Qubit 3.0 fluorometer, sized with a Bioanalyzer 2100, and then quantified again using the KAPA Library Quantification kit. Each immunoSEQ 96-well plate was sequenced on its own single-read 150-cycle Illumina NextSeq 550 flow cell. Per the authors' processing: Because only junctional sequences without quality scores were contained in the immunoSEQ output, filtering matching that applied to full-length reads could not be performed. To assign V/J genes and CDR3, sequences were annotated using PyIR, a Python wrapper for IgBLAST v1.9, with IMGT germline references. Reads were filtered out if the reads had weak V/J assignments (E-value above 1e-6), no CDR3, stop codons, out-of-frame junctions, or ambiguous translated residues. V3J clonotypes were defined by identical inferred V gene, J gene, and CDR3 amino acid sequence. Percentage overlap between repertoires was calculated by dividing the number of shared unique clonotypes by the size of the smaller repertoire. Repertoire richness was assessed with RTK rarefaction, the Chao1 estimator, and Recon v2.1 estimates of unobserved clonotypes. OLGA was used to compute generation probabilities for all TCRbeta clonotypes that the gDNA method yielded from a few donors. The source is immuneACCESS, and TCRdb retained only in-frame sequences with V and J called. Part of the clones is not carried over; for the studies checked, unresolved V genes explain less than half of this, and the remainder is unexplained. The V and J calls and clone size were taken over from that table, and D and trimming were inferred from the DNA. This sample holds 110,000 or so clones; about 62% were observed only once. Around 23% of the sample belongs to the ten largest clones.

This clone came up a few times. This receptor's antigen is unknown. The sample holds no much larger clone one base away, and base qualities are not on file. Healthy HIV-negative adults with no recently reported acute infections or vaccinations were included as donors. Only Caucasian adults living in Nashville, Tennessee, USA were represented among the donors. CD8 memory samples consisted of magnetically selected CD45RO+ cells combined with CCR7-negative CD45RA+ effector memory (TemRA) cells. Blood was obtained by leukapheresis, after which PBMCs were separated by Ficoll-Histopaque density gradient centrifugation and cryopreserved in liquid nitrogen vapor phase. Analytical flow cytometry was used to check the purity and quantity of each magnetically sorted T cell population. Genomic DNA was isolated from every sorted fraction and measured by UV absorbance on a Nanodrop 2000c.

The specimen was memory CD8+ T cells sorted from blood. The cell subset or site label corresponds to: CD45RO+ cells pooled with CCR7-negative TemRA cells. The sequence derives from a woman aged 25 to 45 in good health. The rearranged segments are TRBV27 and TRBJ2-7; 7 bases in the junction line up with TRBD2. The CDR3 has the sequence CASSLEASGYEQYF. The sequenced DNA is TGTGCCAGCAGTTTAGAGGCTAGCGGCTACGAGCAGTACTTC.